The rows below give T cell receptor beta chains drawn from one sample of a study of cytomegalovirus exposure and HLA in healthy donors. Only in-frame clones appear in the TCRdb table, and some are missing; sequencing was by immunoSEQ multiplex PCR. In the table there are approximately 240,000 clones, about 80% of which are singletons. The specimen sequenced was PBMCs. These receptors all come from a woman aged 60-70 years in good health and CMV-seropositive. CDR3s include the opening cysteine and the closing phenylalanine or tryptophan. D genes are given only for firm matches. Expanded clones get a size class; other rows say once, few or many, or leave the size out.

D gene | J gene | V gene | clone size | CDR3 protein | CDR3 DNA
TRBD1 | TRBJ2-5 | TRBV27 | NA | CASSLGTGGGETQYF | TGTGCCAGCAGTTTAGGGACAGGGGGCGGTGAGACCCAGTACTTC
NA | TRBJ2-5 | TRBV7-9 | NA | CASSPGFVRETQYF | TGTGCCAGCAGCCCCGGATTCGTGCGGGAGACCCAGTACTTC
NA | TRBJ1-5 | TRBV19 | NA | CASSIGRDYSNQPQHF | TGTGCCAGTAGTATAGGGAGGGACTATAGCAATCAGCCCCAGCATTTT
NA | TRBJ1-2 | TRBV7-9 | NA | CASSTGISTYGYTF | TGTGCCAGCAGCACCGGGATCTCCACCTATGGCTACACCTTC
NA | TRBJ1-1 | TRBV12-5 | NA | CASGKQGERTEAFF | TGTGCTAGTGGGAAACAGGGAGAGAGGACTGAAGCTTTCTTT
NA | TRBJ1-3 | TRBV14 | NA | CASSQVGVSGNTIYF | TGTGCCAGCAGCCAAGTCGGGGTCTCAGGAAACACCATATATTTT
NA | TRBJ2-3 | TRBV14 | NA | CASSLRSTDTQYF | TGTGCCAGCAGCCTCAGAAGCACAGATACGCAGTATTTT
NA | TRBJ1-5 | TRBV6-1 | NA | CASSRGAAGDQPQHF | TGTGCCAGCAGTAGAGGGGCAGCGGGCGATCAGCCCCAGCATTTT
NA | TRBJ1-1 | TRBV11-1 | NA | CASSLHSGTEAFF | TGTGCCAGCAGCTTACACAGTGGGACTGAAGCTTTCTTT
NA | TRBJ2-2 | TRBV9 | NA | CASSVAPGASTGELFF | TGTGCCAGCAGCGTAGCCCCAGGGGCCTCCACCGGGGAGCTGTTTTTT
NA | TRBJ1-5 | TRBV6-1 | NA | CASREGSNQPQHF | TGTGCCAGCAGGGAGGGGAGCAATCAGCCCCAGCATTTT
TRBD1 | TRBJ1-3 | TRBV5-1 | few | CASSLWGQGDGNTIYF | TGCGCCAGCAGCTTGTGGGGACAGGGGGACGGAAACACCATATATTTT
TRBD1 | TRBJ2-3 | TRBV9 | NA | CASSVAQGSDTQYF | TGTGCCAGCAGCGTAGCACAGGGGAGCGATACGCAGTATTTT
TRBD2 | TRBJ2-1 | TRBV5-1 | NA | CASSPTSGTYNEQFF | TGCGCCAGCAGCCCGACTAGCGGAACCTACAATGAGCAGTTCTTC
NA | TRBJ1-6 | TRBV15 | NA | CATSEGRQVVWSPLHF | TGTGCCACCAGCGAAGGGAGACAGGTAGTTTGGTCACCCCTCCACTTT
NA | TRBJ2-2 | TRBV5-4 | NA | CASSWPLGELFF | TGTGCCAGCAGCTGGCCCCTTGGGGAGCTGTTTTTT
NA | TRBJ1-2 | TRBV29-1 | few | CSARFTNYGYTF | TGCAGCGCCCGGTTTACTAACTATGGCTACACCTTC
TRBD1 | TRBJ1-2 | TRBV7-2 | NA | CASSLKTGTLYGYTF | TGTGCCAGCAGCTTAAAGACAGGGACTCTCTATGGCTACACCTTC
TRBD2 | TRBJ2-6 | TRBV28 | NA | CAIPTRGGSGANVLTF | TGTGCCATCCCGACCCGGGGAGGGTCTGGGGCCAACGTCCTGACTTTC
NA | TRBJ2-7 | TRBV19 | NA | CASREKGVPWEYF | TGTGCCAGTAGGGAGAAGGGGGTCCCCTGGGAGTACTTC
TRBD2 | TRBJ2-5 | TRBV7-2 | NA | CASSLGLAFQETQYF | TGTGCCAGCAGCTTGGGACTAGCTTTCCAAGAGACCCAGTACTTC
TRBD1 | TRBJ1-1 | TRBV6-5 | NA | CASSPRGPDTEAFF | TGTGCCAGCAGCCCGAGGGGGCCGGACACTGAAGCTTTCTTT
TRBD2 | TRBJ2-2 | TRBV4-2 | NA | CASSQAFLSGRELFF | TGTGCCAGCAGCCAAGCCTTTTTAAGCGGGAGGGAGCTGTTTTTT
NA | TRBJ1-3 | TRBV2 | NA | CASRGSSGNTIYF | TGTGCCAGTCGAGGGAGCTCTGGAAACACCATATATTTT
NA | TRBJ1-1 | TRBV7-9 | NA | CASTPNTEAFF | TGTGCCAGCACCCCAAACACTGAAGCTTTCTTT
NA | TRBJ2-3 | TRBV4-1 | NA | CASRYTGRSGDTQYF | TGCGCCAGCAGATATACAGGAAGATCCGGAGATACGCAGTATTTT
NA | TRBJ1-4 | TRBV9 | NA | CASSDQGSDEKLFF | TGTGCCAGCAGCGATCAGGGGAGCGATGAAAAACTGTTTTTT
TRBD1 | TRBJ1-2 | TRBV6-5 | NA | CASRPGQGSYGYTF | TGTGCCAGCAGACCCGGACAGGGATCCTATGGCTACACCTTC
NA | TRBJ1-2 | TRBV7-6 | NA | CASSLMQGNGYTF | TGTGCCAGCAGCTTAATGCAGGGCAACGGCTACACCTTC
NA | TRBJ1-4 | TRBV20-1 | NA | CSPASNEKLFF | TGCAGTCCCGCCAGTAATGAAAAACTGTTTTTT
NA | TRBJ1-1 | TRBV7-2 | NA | CASSPDSTEAFF | TGTGCCAGCAGCCCGGACAGCACTGAAGCTTTCTTT
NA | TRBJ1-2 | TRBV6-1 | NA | CASSEVVRGGYTF | TGTGCCAGCAGTGAAGTGGTTCGGGGTGGCTACACCTTC
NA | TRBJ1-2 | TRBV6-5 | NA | CASGRADYGYTF | TGTGCCAGCGGGAGGGCCGACTATGGCTACACCTTC
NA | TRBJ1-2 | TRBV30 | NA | CAWSGVNYGYTF | TGTGCCTGGAGCGGAGTGAACTATGGCTACACCTTC
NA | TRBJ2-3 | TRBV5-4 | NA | CASSLGGGGKTDTQYF | TGTGCCAGCAGCTTGGGCGGAGGGGGCAAAACAGATACGCAGTATTTT
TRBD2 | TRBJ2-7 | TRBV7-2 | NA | CASGGGIAGEYF | TGTGCCAGCGGGGGTGGGATAGCGGGAGAGTACTTC
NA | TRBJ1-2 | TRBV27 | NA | CASRLAGGDGYTF | TGTGCCAGCAGATTGGCGGGGGGCGATGGCTACACCTTC
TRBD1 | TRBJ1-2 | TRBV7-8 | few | CASSPVTRTGPYGYTF | TGTGCCAGCAGCCCCGTTACGAGGACAGGCCCCTATGGCTACACCTTC
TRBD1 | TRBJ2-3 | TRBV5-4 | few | CASSSPGQGALGDTQYF | TGTGCCAGCAGCAGTCCGGGACAGGGGGCCTTGGGAGATACGCAGTATTTT
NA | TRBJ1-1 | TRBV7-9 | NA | CASSWGGGTEAFF | TGTGCCAGCAGCTGGGGGGGAGGAACTGAAGCTTTCTTT
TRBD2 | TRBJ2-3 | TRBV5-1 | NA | CASSLQAGDSTDTQYF | TGCGCCAGCAGCTTGCAAGCGGGGGACAGCACAGATACGCAGTATTTT
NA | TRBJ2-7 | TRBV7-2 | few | CASSSTAGRSYEQYF | TGTGCCAGCAGCTCGACAGCGGGCAGGTCCTACGAGCAGTACTTC
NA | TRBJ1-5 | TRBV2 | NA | CAGSGAQHQPQHF | TGTGCCGGATCAGGGGCGCAACATCAGCCCCAGCATTTT
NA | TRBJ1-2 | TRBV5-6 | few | CASSWMVEDGYTF | TGTGCCAGCAGCTGGATGGTGGAGGATGGCTACACCTTC
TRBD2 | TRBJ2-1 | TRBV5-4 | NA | CASSPPGLAGGGSYNEQFF | TGTGCCAGCAGCCCGCCGGGACTAGCGGGGGGGGGCTCCTACAATGAGCAGTTCTTC
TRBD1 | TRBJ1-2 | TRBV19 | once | CASSPQGQGFNYGYTF | TGTGCCAGTAGTCCCCAGGGACAGGGATTTAACTATGGCTACACCTTC
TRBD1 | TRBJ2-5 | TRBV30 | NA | CAWSRDREETQYF | TGTGCCTGGAGCCGGGACAGGGAAGAGACCCAGTACTTC
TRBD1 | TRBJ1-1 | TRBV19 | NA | CASRDRTHSNTEAFF | TGTGCCAGTAGGGACAGGACACACTCAAACACTGAAGCTTTCTTT
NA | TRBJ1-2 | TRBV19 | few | CASSRKQEDGYTF | TGTGCCAGTAGTCGCAAACAGGAAGATGGCTACACCTTC
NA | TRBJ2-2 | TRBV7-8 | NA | CASSLVGVGAGELFF | TGTGCCAGCAGCTTAGTCGGTGTAGGGGCCGGGGAGCTGTTTTTT
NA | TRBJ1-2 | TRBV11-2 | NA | CASSASPGNYGYTF | TGTGCCAGCAGCGCCTCCCCGGGGAACTATGGCTACACCTTC
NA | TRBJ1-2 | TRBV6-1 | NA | CASSASGKGVYGYTF | TGTGCCAGCAGTGCCTCAGGGAAAGGGGTCTATGGCTACACCTTC
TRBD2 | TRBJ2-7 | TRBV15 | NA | CATSREIAGAYEQYF | TGTGCCACCAGCAGAGAGATAGCGGGGGCCTACGAGCAGTACTTC
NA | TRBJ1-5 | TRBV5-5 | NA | CASSLAPAGGNQPQHF | TGTGCCAGCAGCTTGGCCCCGGCAGGGGGCAATCAGCCCCAGCATTTT
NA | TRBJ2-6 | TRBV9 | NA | CASTKSTALTYSGANVLTF | TGTGCCAGCACCAAGAGTACAGCCCTGACCTACTCTGGGGCCAACGTCCTGACTTTC
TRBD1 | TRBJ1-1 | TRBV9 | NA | CASSPGQVNTEAFF | TGTGCCAGCAGCCCCGGACAGGTGAACACTGAAGCTTTCTTT
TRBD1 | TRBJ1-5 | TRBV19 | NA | CASKTRGRSNQPQHF | TGTGCCAGCAAGACCAGGGGGCGAAGCAATCAGCCCCAGCATTTT
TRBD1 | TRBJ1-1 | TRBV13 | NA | CASSGTGGSRAFF | TGTGCCAGCAGCGGCACAGGGGGATCGAGGGCTTTCTTT
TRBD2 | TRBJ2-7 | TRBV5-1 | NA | CASSGLAGVDGEQYF | TGCGCCAGCAGCGGGCTAGCGGGGGTGGACGGCGAGCAGTACTTC
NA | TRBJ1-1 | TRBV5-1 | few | CASSLAFEEGTEAFF | TGCGCCAGCAGCTTGGCCTTCGAGGAGGGCACTGAAGCTTTCTTT